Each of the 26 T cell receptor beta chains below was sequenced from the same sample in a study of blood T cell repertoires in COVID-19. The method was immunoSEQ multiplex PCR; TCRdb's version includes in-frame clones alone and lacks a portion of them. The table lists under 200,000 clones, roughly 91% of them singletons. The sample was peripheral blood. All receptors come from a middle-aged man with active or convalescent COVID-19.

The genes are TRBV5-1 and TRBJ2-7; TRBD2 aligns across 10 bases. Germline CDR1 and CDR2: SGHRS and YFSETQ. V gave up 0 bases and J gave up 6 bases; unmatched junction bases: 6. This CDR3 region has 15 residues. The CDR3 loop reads CASSLALAGIGEQYF. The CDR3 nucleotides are TGCGCCAGCAGCTTGGCACTAGCGGGAATTGGCGAGCAGTACTTC.

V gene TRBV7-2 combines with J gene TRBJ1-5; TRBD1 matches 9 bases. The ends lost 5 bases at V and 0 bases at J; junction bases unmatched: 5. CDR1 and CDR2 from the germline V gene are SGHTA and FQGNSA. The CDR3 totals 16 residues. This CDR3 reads CASSPGQGRSNQPQHF. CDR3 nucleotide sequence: TGTGCCAGCAGCCCCGGACAGGGGCGTAGCAATCAGCCCCAGCATTTT.

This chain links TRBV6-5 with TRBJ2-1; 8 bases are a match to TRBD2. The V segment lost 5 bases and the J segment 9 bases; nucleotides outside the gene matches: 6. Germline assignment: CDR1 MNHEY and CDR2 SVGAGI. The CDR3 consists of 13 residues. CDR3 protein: CASSSGSLGEQFF. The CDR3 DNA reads TGTGCCAGCAGTAGCGGGAGCCTTGGTGAGCAGTTCTTC.

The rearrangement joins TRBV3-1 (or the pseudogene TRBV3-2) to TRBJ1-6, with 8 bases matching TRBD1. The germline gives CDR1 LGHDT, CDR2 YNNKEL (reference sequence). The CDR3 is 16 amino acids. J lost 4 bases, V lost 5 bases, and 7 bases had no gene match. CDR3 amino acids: CASSGRDRSYNSPLHF. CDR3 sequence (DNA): TGTGCCAGCAGCGGCCGGGACAGGTCTTATAATTCACCCCTCCACTTT.

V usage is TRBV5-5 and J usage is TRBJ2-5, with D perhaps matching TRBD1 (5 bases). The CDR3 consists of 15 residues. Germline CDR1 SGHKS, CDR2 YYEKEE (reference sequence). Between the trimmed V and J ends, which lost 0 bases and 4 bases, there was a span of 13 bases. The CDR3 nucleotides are TGTGCCAGCAGCTTGGAGGGGCATACCCGAGAGACCCAGTACTTC. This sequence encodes CASSLEGHTRETQYF.

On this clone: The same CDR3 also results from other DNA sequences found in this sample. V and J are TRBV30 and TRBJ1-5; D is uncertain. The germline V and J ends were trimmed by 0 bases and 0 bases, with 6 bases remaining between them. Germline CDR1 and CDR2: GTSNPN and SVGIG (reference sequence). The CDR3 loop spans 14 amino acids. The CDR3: CAWSVSGSNQPQHF. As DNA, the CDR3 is TGTGCCTGGAGTGTATCGGGTAGCAATCAGCCCCAGCATTTT. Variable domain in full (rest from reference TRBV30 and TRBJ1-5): SQTIHQWPATLVQPVGSPLSLECTVEGTSNPNLYWYRQAAGRGLQLLFYSVGIGQISSEVPQNLSASRPQDRQFILSSKKLLLSDSGFYLCAWSVSGSNQPQHFGDGTRLSIL.

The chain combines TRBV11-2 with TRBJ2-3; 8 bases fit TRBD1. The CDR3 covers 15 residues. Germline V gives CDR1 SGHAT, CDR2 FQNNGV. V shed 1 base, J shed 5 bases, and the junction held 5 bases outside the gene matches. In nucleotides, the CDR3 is TGTGCCAGCAGCTTAGGACAGGGGTATAGAGATACGCAGTATTTT. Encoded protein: CASSLGQGYRDTQYF. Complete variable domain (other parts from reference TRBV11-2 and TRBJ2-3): EAGVAQSPRYKIIEKRQSVAFWCNPISGHATLYWYQQILGQGPKLLIQFQNNGVVDDSQLPKDRFSAERLKGVDSTLKIQPAKLEDSAVYLCASSLGQGYRDTQYFGPGTRLTVL.

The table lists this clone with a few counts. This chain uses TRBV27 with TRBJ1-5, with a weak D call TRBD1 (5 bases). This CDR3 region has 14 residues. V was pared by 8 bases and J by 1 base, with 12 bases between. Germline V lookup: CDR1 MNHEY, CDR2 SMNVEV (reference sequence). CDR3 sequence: CASHRGGSNQPQHF. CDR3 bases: TGTGCCAGCCACCGGGGGGGGAGCAATCAGCCCCAGCATTTT.

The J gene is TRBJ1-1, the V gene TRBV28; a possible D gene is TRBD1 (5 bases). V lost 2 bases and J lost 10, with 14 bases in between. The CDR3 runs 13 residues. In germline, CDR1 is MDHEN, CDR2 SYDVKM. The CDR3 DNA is TGTGCCAGCAGTTTAAATCAGGGTTTACGAGCTTTCTTT. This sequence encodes CASSLNQGLRAFF.

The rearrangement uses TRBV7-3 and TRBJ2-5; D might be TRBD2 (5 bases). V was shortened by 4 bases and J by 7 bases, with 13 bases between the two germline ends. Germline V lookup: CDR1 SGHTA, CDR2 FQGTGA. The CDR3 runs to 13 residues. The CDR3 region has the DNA TGTGCCAGCAGCTCGGTGGCAGGAGGGACCCAGTACTTC. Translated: CASSSVAGGTQYF.

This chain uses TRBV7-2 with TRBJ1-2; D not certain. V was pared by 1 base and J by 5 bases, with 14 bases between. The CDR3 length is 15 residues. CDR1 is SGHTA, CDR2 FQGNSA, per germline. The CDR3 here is CASSLGLGDVYGYTF. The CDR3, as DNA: TGTGCCAGCAGCTTAGGCCTGGGCGACGTTTATGGCTACACCTTC.

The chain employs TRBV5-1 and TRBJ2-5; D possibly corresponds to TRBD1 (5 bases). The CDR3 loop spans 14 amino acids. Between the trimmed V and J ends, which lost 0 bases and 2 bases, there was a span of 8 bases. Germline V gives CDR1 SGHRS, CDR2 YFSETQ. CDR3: CASSLGGKQETQYF. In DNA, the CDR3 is TGCGCCAGCAGCTTGGGGGGCAAGCAAGAGACCCAGTACTTC.

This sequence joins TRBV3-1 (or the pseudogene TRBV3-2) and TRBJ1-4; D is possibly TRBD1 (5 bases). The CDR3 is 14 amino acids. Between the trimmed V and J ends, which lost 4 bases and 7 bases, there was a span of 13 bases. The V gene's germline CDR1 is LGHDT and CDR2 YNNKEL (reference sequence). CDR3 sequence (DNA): TGTGCCAGCAGCCGAGAAGGGGTGGGTGAAAAACTGTTTTTT. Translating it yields CASSREGVGEKLFF.

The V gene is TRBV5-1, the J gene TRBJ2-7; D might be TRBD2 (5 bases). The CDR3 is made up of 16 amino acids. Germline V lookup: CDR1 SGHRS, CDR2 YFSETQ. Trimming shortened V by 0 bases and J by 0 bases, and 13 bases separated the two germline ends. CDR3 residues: CASSLVGLTFSYEQYF. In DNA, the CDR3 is TGCGCCAGCAGCTTGGTCGGACTTACCTTCTCCTACGAGCAGTACTTC.

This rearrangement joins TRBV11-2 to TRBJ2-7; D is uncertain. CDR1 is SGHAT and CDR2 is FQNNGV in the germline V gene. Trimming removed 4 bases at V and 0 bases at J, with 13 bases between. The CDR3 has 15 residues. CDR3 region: CASSSPVSSSYEQYF. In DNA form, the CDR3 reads TGTGCCAGCAGCTCGCCTGTTAGCAGCTCCTACGAGCAGTACTTC.

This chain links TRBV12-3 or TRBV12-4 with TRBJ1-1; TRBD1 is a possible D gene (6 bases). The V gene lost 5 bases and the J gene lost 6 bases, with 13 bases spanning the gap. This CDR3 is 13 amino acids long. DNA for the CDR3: TGTGCCAGCAGTACCGACAGGTCTGCTGAAGCTTTCTTT. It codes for CASSTDRSAEAFF.

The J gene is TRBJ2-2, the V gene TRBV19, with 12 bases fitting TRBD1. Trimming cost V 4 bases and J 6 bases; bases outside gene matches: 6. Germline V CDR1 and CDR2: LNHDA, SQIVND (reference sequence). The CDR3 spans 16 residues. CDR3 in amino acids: CASSTGDRGRSGELFF. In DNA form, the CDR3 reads TGTGCCAGTAGTACCGGGGACAGGGGGCGATCCGGGGAGCTGTTTTTT.

The DNA of the CDR3 is TGCAGCGCCGCTGGGCCTGGAAACACCATATATTTT. Its translation: CSAAGPGNTIYF. V and J are TRBV29-1 and TRBJ1-3; D not certain. The CDR3 spans 12 residues. Trimming removed 7 bases at V and 2 bases at J, with 9 bases between. Germline values: CDR1 SQVTM, CDR2 ANQGSEA.

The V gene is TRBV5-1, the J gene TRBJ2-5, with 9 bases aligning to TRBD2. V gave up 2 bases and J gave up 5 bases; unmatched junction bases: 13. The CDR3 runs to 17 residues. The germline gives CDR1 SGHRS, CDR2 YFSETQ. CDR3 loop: CASSLRLAGTPWETQYF. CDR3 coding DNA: TGCGCCAGCAGCTTACGCCTAGCGGGGACGCCATGGGAGACCCAGTACTTC.

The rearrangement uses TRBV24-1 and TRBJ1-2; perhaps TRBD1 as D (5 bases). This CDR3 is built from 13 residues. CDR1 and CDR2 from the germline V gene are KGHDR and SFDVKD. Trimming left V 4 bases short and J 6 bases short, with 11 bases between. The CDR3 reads CATSDLSGDGYTF. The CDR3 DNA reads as TGTGCCACCAGTGACCTATCGGGGGATGGCTACACCTTC.

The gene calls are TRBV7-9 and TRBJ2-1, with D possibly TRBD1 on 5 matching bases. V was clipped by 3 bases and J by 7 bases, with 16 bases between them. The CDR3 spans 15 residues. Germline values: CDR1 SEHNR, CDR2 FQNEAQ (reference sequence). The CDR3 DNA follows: TGTGCCAGCAGCTTCGGGCAGGGAAGAAGGAATGAGCAGTTCTTC. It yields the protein CASSFGQGRRNEQFF.

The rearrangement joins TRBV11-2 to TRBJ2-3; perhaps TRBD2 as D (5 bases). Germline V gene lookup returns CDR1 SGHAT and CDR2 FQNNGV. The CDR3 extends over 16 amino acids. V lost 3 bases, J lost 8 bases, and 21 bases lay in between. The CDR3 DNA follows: TGTGCCAGCAGCTTTTCCGGCGGGCGGGCGCGTGTTACGCAGTATTTT. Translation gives CASSFSGGRARVTQYF.

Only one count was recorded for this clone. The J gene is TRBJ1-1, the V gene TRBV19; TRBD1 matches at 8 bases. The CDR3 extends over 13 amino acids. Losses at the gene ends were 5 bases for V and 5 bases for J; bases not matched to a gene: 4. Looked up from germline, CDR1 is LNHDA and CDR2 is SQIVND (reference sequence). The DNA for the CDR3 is TGTGCCAGTAGTTCTGACAGGGGTACTGAAGCTTTCTTT. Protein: CASSSDRGTEAFF.

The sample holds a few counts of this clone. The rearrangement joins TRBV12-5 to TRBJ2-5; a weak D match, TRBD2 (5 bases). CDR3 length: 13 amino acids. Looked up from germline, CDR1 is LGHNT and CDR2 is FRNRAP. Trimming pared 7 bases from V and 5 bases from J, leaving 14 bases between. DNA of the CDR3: TGTGCTAGTGCTCGGGATCGGAGGGAGACCCAGTACTTC. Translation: CASARDRRETQYF.

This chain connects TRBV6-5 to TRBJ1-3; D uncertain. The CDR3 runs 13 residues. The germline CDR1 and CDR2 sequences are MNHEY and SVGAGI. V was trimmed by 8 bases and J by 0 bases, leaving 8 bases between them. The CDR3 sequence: CASLADSGNTIYF. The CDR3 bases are TGTGCCAGCCTTGCGGACTCTGGAAACACCATATATTTT.

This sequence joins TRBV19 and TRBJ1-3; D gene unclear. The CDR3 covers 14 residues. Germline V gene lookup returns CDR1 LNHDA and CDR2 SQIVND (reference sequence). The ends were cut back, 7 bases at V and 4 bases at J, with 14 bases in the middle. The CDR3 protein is CASTPGGIGNTIYF. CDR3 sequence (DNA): TGTGCCAGTACCCCGGGAGGGATCGGAAACACCATATATTTT.